The rows below give T cell receptor beta chains drawn from one sample of a study of breast tumors, draining lymph nodes, adjacent tissues. TCRdb ran MiXCR on the multiplex PCR reads and lists one entry per CDR3 protein. Of 200,000 to 300,000 distinct CDR3 sequences listed, around 30% are singletons. Input material: axillary lymph node tissue. The receptor set was obtained from a female donor with breast cancer. Some clones in this sample may be carry-over from other donors' samples. The CDR3 runs from the conserved cysteine through the conserved F or W. Each record gives: D gene, J gene, clone size, V gene, CDR3 DNA, CDR3 protein. The D gene is left open where the match is weak. Rows give clone size only sometimes, using once, few, many, or a class for an expanded clone.

>TRBD1|TRBJ2-6|many|TRBV12-3/TRBV12-4
TGTGCCAGCAGTTTTGGACAGGGGACCAACGTCCTGACTTTC
CASSFGQGTNVLTF
>NA|TRBJ1-3|many|TRBV10-1
TGCGCCAGCAGTGCGGGACGGACCCTCTCTGGAAACACCATATATTTT
CASSAGRTLSGNTIYF
>NA|TRBJ2-7|NA|TRBV11-1
TGTGCCAGCCGCTCCCCCATTCTGGGGACCTCCTACGAGCAGTACTTC
CASRSPILGTSYEQYF
>TRBD2|TRBJ2-6|NA|TRBV10-3
TGTGCCATCAAGGGGACTAGCGGGGCCAACGTCCTGACTTTC
CAIKGTSGANVLTF
>TRBD2|TRBJ2-3|many|TRBV7-8
TGTGCCAGCAGCCGCACTAGCGGGGTTAGCACAGATACGCAGTATTTT
CASSRTSGVSTDTQYF
>NA|TRBJ2-3|many|TRBV6-1
TGTGCCAGCAGTGAAGGACTAGGGAGCACAGATACGCAGTATTTT
CASSEGLGSTDTQYF
>NA|TRBJ2-7|many|TRBV18
TGTGCCAGCTCACCGGACAGCCCTAACGAGCAGTACTTC
CASSPDSPNEQYF
>NA|TRBJ1-4|NA|TRBV7-2
TGTGCCAGTAGCCATGACTCGGGGTGGTCTGGTGAAAAACTGTTTTTT
CASSHDSGWSGEKLFF
>TRBD2|TRBJ2-3|many|TRBV5-8
TGTGCCAGCAGCCTAGCGGTGGGTGTGTCAGATACGCAGTATTTT
CASSLAVGVSDTQYF
>NA|TRBJ1-6|many|TRBV27
TGTGCCAGCTCCTTGGACGTAGGGTCACCCCTCCACTTT
CASSLDVGSPLHF
>NA|TRBJ2-7|many|TRBV20-1
TGCAGTGCTAGAGATTTGCGGGGCTACGAGCAGTACTTC
CSARDLRGYEQYF
>NA|TRBJ1-1|many|TRBV10-3
TGTGCCATCAGTGAGTCAGCCGGGATGACTGAAGCTTTCTTT
CAISESAGMTEAFF
>NA|TRBJ2-5|NA|TRBV25-1
TGTGCCAGCAGAAGCCGGACCGCGTTGGAGACCCAGTACTTC
CASRSRTALETQYF
>TRBD2|TRBJ2-1|NA|TRBV6-5
TGTGCCAGCAACCCACGGACTAGCAGCAGAAATGAGCAGTTCTTC
CASNPRTSSRNEQFF
>NA|TRBJ1-1|few|TRBV5-1
TGCGCCAGCAGAATGGAGAGCACTGAAGCTTTCTTT
CASRMESTEAFF
>TRBD1|TRBJ2-1|NA|TRBV19
TGTGCCAGTAGTAGAAGGACAGGAGAGCAGTTCTTC
CASSRRTGEQFF
>NA|TRBJ1-3|many|TRBV7-2
TGTGCCATAGGGGCACCTGGAAACACCATATATTTT
CAIGAPGNTIYF
>NA|TRBJ2-7|NA|TRBV20-1
TGCAGTGCTAGTCCGGCAGGAGGGTCCTCCGAGCAGTACTTC
CSASPAGGSSEQYF
>NA|TRBJ2-7|NA|TRBV5-8
TGTGCCAGCAGCTTGACCCCCTCCGAGCAGTACTTC
CASSLTPSEQYF
>TRBD2|TRBJ2-3|many|TRBV5-1
TGCGCCAGCACCCCGGGGGGGGTGAGCACAGATACGCAGTATTTT
CASTPGGVSTDTQYF
>TRBD1|TRBJ1-2|NA|TRBV25-1
TGTGCCAGCAGTGAGAGGGGCAGGGGGCAGGTCTATGGCTACACCTTC
CASSERGRGQVYGYTF
>NA|TRBJ1-1|NA|TRBV4-1
TGCGCCAGCAGATACGGCGGGGCGACTGAAGCTTCCTTT
CASRYGGATEASF
>NA|TRBJ2-3|NA|TRBV6-5
TGTGCCAGCAGGCACCCCTTTCCCACCCATACGCAGTATTTT
CASRHPFPTHTQYF
>TRBD1|TRBJ1-4|many|TRBV12-3/TRBV12-4
TGTGCCAGCAGGGGTGGCAGGGGGGAAAAACTGTTTTTT
CASRGGRGEKLFF
>NA|TRBJ1-5|many|TRBV7-8
TGTGCCAGCACCCTAGGGCAATTAAATCAGCCCCAGCATTTT
CASTLGQLNQPQHF
>TRBD1|TRBJ1-2|NA|TRBV2
TGTGCCAGCAGTGATCCCCGGGACAGGGGGCTGAGTGGCTACACCTTC
CASSDPRDRGLSGYTF
>TRBD1|TRBJ2-5|many|TRBV11-2
TGTGCCAGCAGCTCCTACGGACAGGGGACTATGACCCAGTACTTC
CASSSYGQGTMTQYF
>NA|TRBJ2-1|few|TRBV5-4
TGTGCCAGCAGCTTGGGGGGCCCCAGCTCCTACAATGAGCAGTTCTTC
CASSLGGPSSYNEQFF
>NA|TRBJ2-2|many|TRBV10-3
TGTGCCATCAGTGGTGACAGAAACACCGGGGAGCTGTTTTTT
CAISGDRNTGELFF
>NA|TRBJ1-1|NA|TRBV2
TGTGCCAGCAGTGAATATCAGGGTGTGACTGAAGCTTTCTTT
CASSEYQGVTEAFF
>TRBD2|TRBJ2-5|many|TRBV11-2
TGTGCCAGCAGCTTGGGGGTGGCGGGAGGGAATCAAGAGACCCAGTACTTC
CASSLGVAGGNQETQYF
>TRBD2|TRBJ2-7|NA|TRBV28
TGTGCCAGCAGCCAGGGACTAGCGTTAGGTAAACAGTACTTC
CASSQGLALGKQYF
>NA|TRBJ2-5|many|TRBV9
TGTGCCAGCAGCTGGGACTTCCAAGAGACCCAGTACTTC
CASSWDFQETQYF
>TRBD1|TRBJ1-5|many|TRBV7-9
TGTGCCAGCAGCACAAATCGACAGGGCGGTAGTAGCAATCAGCCCCAGCATTTT
CASSTNRQGGSSNQPQHF
>TRBD2|TRBJ2-7|many|TRBV6-5
TGTGCCAGCATGAGGGAGGGCGCGACCTACGAGCAGTACTTC
CASMREGATYEQYF
>NA|TRBJ2-2|many|TRBV12-5
TGTGCTAGTGGGCCGGATGCGAACACCGGGGAGCTGTTTTTT
CASGPDANTGELFF
>NA|TRBJ2-7|many|TRBV5-1
TGCGCCAGCAGCTTCGAAGGGCAGGGGTGGTACTTC
CASSFEGQGWYF
>TRBD2|TRBJ2-2|many|TRBV20-1
TGCAGTGCTAGAGATCAGTTCCGGGCTAGCGGGAGTCCCGGGGAGCTGTTTTTT
CSARDQFRASGSPGELFF
>NA|TRBJ1-1|NA|TRBV5-4
TGTGCCAGCAGCTTCCAGGGGCGGAGGGGGACTGAAGCTTTCTTT
CASSFQGRRGTEAFF
>NA|TRBJ2-7|NA|TRBV11-3
TGTGCCAGCAGCTTATTCCGGGACACGTACGGGGGCGAGCAGTACTTC
CASSLFRDTYGGEQYF
>NA|TRBJ1-2|once|TRBV20-1
TGCAGTGCTGAACGGGCCCCGCAAATTGGCTACACCTTC
CSAERAPQIGYTF
>NA|TRBJ1-5|many|TRBV20-1
TGCAGTGCTAGACCTCTATCTGGCGGGGTTGGCAATCAGCCCCAGCATTTT
CSARPLSGGVGNQPQHF
>NA|TRBJ2-1|many|TRBV19
TGTGCCAGTAGTATGGGACGAGTTTACAATGAGCAGTTCTTC
CASSMGRVYNEQFF
>NA|TRBJ1-5|many|TRBV20-1
TGCAGTGCTAGAGATCCTCGCAGTAATCAGCCCCAGCATTTT
CSARDPRSNQPQHF
>NA|TRBJ2-7|medium-sized|TRBV7-6
TGTGCCAGCAGTCCAGGGTGGTACGAGCAGTACTTC
CASSPGWYEQYF
>TRBD1|TRBJ2-5|many|TRBV5-4
TGTGCCAGCTCCCCTCGGGGACAGAGGGGGGAGACCCAGTACTTC
CASSPRGQRGETQYF
>NA|TRBJ1-6|many|TRBV5-1
TGCGCCAGCAGCTTGGACCCTAAGGTGGATTCACCCCTCCACTTT
CASSLDPKVDSPLHF
>TRBD1|TRBJ2-1|many|TRBV19
TGTGCCAGTAGTATCGGACAGGGCCACTACAATGAGCAGTTCTTC
CASSIGQGHYNEQFF
>NA|TRBJ2-7|many|TRBV29-1
TGCAGTGGCCGAAAGGGTGGTAGTTACGAGCAGTACTTC
CSGRKGGSYEQYF
>TRBD1|TRBJ2-1|many|TRBV19
TGTGCCAGTAGTATCCTAAGACAGGGGGCGTACAATGAGCAGTTCTTC
CASSILRQGAYNEQFF
>TRBD1|TRBJ2-3|many|TRBV25-1
TGTGCCAGCAGTGCACAGGGGGTTACGCAGTATTTT
CASSAQGVTQYF